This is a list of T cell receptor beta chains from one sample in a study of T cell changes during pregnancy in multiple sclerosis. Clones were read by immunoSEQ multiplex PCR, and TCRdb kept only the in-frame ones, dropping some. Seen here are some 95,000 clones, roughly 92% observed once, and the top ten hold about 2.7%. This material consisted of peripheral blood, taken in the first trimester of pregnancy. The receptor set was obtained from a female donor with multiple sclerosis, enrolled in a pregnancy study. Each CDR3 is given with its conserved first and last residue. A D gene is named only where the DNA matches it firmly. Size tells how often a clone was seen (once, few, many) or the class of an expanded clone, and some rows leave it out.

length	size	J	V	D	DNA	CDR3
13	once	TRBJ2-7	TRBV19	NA	TGTGCCAGTAGTATTCCACAGAGCCGCGAGCAGTACTTC	CASSIPQSREQYF
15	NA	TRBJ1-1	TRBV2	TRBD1	TGTGCCAGCAGTGAAAGAACAGGGGTGAACACTGAAGCTTTCTTT	CASSERTGVNTEAFF
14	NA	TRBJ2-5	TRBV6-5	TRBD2	TGTGCCAGCAGTTACGGGCGCGGGAGCGAGACCCAGTACTTC	CASSYGRGSETQYF
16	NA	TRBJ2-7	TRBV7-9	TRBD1	TGTGCCAGCAGCTCCCGGGATGGACAGGGCTCCTACGAGCAGTACTTC	CASSSRDGQGSYEQYF
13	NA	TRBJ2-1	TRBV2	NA	TGTGCCAGCAGTGAAGCGGAGACCGGGGAGCAGTTCTTC	CASSEAETGEQFF
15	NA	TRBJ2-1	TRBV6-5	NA	TGTGCCAGCAGTTACACCGGGAGCTCCTACAATGAGCAGTTCTTC	CASSYTGSSYNEQFF
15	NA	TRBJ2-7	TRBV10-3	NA	TGTGCCATCAGTGGGGCCAGCCCCAGCTCCTACGAGCAGTACTTC	CAISGASPSSYEQYF
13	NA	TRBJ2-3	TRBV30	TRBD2	TGTGCCTGGAGCTTGCGGGAGGGCTTGATGCAGTATTTT	CAWSLREGLMQYF
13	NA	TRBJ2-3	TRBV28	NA	TGTGCCAGCAGTTTTCCTAGCACAGATACGCAGTATTTT	CASSFPSTDTQYF
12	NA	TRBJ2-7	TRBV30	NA	TGTGCCTGGACGGCGGATACCTACGAGCAGTACTTC	CAWTADTYEQYF
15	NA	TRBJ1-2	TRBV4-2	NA	TGTGCCAGCAGCCAAGAGGGCGGGATTCACTATGGCTACACCTTC	CASSQEGGIHYGYTF
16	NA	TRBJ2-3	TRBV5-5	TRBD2	TGTGCCAGCAGCTTGGTGGCTAGCGGGACAGCAGATACGCAGTATTTT	CASSLVASGTADTQYF
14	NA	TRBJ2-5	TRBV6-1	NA	TGTGCCAGCAGTAGGGACTGGAGACAAGAGACCCAGTACTTC	CASSRDWRQETQYF
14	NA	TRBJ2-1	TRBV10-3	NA	TGTGCCATCACTGGGACAAGACTCTACAATGAGCAGTTCTTC	CAITGTRLYNEQFF
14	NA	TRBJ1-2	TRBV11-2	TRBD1	TGTGCCAGCAGCCCGGGGACAGCCTACTATGGCTACACCTTC	CASSPGTAYYGYTF
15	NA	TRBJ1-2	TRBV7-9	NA	TGTGCCAGCAGCTTAAGTGGTAGTCGGAGCTATGGCTACACCTTC	CASSLSGSRSYGYTF
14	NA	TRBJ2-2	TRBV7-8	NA	TGTGCCAGCAGCCACGACAGATACACCGGGGAGCTGTTTTTT	CASSHDRYTGELFF
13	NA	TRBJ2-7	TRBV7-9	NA	TGTGCCAGCAGAAGACCTAGCTCCTACGAGCAGTACTTC	CASRRPSSYEQYF
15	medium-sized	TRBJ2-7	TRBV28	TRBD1	TGTGCCAGCAGTTTAGGGGGGACAGGGTGGGGCGAGCAGTACTTC	CASSLGGTGWGEQYF
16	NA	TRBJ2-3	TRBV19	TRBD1	TGTGCCAGTAGTCCGGCCCCGGGACAGGTCACAGATACGCAGTATTTT	CASSPAPGQVTDTQYF
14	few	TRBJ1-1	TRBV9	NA	TGTGCCAGCAGCGGAACAGTGTTATCCACTGAAGCTTTCTTT	CASSGTVLSTEAFF
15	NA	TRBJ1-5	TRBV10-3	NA	TGTGCCATCAGTGAGTCGGGGCGGCCGAATCAGCCCCAGCATTTT	CAISESGRPNQPQHF
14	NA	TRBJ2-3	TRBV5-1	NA	TGCGCCAGCAGCGTCCGGGGATACACAGATACGCAGTATTTT	CASSVRGYTDTQYF
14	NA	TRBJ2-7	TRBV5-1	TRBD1	TGCGCCAGCAGCCCCGGACAGGGACCTTCCGAGCAGTACTTC	CASSPGQGPSEQYF
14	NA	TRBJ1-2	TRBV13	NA	TGTGCCAGCAGCTTAGGGCAGGGGACCTATGGCTACACCTTC	CASSLGQGTYGYTF
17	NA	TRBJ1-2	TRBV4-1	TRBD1	TGCGCCAGTCGTGATCAATCCCGGGACAGACGGAACTATGGCTACACCTTC	CASRDQSRDRRNYGYTF
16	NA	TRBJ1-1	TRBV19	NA	TGTGCCAGTAGTATGCACAGGGTAGGTCATAACACTGAAGCTTTCTTT	CASSMHRVGHNTEAFF
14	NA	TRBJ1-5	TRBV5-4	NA	TGTGCCAGCAGCTTCCAAGGAGGGAATCAGCCCCAGCATTTT	CASSFQGGNQPQHF
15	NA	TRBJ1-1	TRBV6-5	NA	TGTGCCAGCAGTTACTGGGGGCTGACGAACACTGAAGCTTTCTTT	CASSYWGLTNTEAFF
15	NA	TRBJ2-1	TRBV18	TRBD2	TGTGCCAGCTCATCATTAGCGGGAGTGGTTAATGAGCAGTTCTTC	CASSSLAGVVNEQFF